This TCR beta chain comes out of a study of T cell changes during pregnancy in multiple sclerosis. TCRdb's table, derived via immunoSEQ multiplex PCR, lists solely in-frame clones and lacks some. The sample yields some 74,000 clones, roughly 90% seen once. The CDR3 is 13 residues long. Germline CDR1 is SGHDN and CDR2 is FVKESK. Trimming at V came to 3 bases and at J to 4 bases, leaving 1 base not matched to a gene. The sequence was obtained from a female donor in good health, enrolled as a control in a pregnancy study. Source: peripheral blood, taken after pregnancy. The chain is built from TRBV14 and TRBJ2-7; 9 nucleotides line up with TRBD1. The CDR3 is CASSQGQGYEQYF. CDR3 nucleotide sequence: TGTGCCAGCAGCCAGGGACAGGGATACGAGCAGTACTTC.